Described below is a single T cell receptor beta chain sequence and its context. Its target is not known. This specimen comes from a study of T cells in Graves' hyperthyroidism and ophthalmopathy. Study-level results: In blood, most of the thyroid clonotypes expanded above 0.001 were also present.

Amplification targeted TCR beta CDR3 regions from RNA transcripts. The primer set for the first-round RT-PCR of the TCR CDR3 was HTBI. TCRdb recomputed calls from the multiplex PCR reads with MiXCR, one row per CDR3 protein. The table lists 350,000 to 400,000 distinct CDR3 sequences, under 15% of them singletons. Germline V gene sequence: CDR1 SEHNR, CDR2 FQNEAQ (reference sequence). V lost 4 bases to trimming and J lost 3 bases, with 3 bases between them. The CDR3 extends over 12 amino acids. The chain has TRBV7-9 and TRBJ2-2; unclear D gene. The clonotype originates from a woman in her thirties with Graves' hyperthyroidism. The sample was blood. DNA for the CDR3: TGTGCCAGCAGCTCAGACACCGGGGAGCTGTTTTTT. Its protein product is CASSSDTGELFF.